The subject of this entry is one TCR beta chain. The antigen it binds to is not known. Qualities for individual bases were not recorded, and no much larger clone is one base off. The junction shows trimming of 4 bases on V and 6 bases on J, and the gene matches do not reach 8 bases of it. The CDR3 runs 16 amino acids, cysteine and phenylalanine included. The kept DNA is CDR3 alone, 48 bases in frame from the first base. CDR1 and CDR2 are drawn from the germline V gene (reference sequence): SGHNT, YYREEE. The source of the sample is a study of cytomegalovirus exposure and HLA in healthy donors (dated by TCRdb to about 2017). Describing the broader study: An earlier analysis of fewer than 750 of the donors reported 276 Gb of sequence data and 117 million unique TCR beta sequences obtained from some 200 million T cells. About 310 gigabases of sequencing data and tens of millions of unique TCR sequences were included in an early release covering roughly 600 HLA-typed donors. Of the 300 to 400 genotyped donors, approximately 82% fell in the genetic ancestry cluster associated with self-reported Caucasian donors. The study was designed to test whether signatures of past pathogen exposure could be identified by cataloging public T cell receptors. Using immunosequencing, the study profiled T cell repertoires from fewer than 700 subjects and related those repertoires to cytomegalovirus serostatus. A separate validation cohort of approximately 130 different subjects was used in addition to the approximately 610-subject first cohort. The study combined high-throughput TCR immunosequencing, statistical association of individual TCRs with disease status, and machine learning to predict cytomegalovirus infection status. A later analysis re-analyzed previously published TCR beta repertoires from 666 donors and added high-resolution HLA genotyping to study TCR occurrence patterns. Rather than using new phenotypic data, the later analysis identified candidate immune exposures from TCR beta sequences and from how often those sequences occurred across donors. In an earlier analysis of 587 of the donors, high-throughput TCR beta sequencing was used to judge whether each TCR beta V gene segment behaved as functional or pseudogenic. Alongside the repertoire data, information on donor age, sex, ethnicity and CMV serostatus was compiled. A later genetic analysis used genome-wide SNP genotypes for about 65% of the 666 donors, treating that subset as a discovery cohort. All discovery cohort repertoires had been generated using a single sequencing platform. Both class I and class II loci were covered by HLA typing, at four-digit resolution. Typing coverage differed by locus: A, B, C, DRB1 and DQB1 were typed in roughly 620-630 donors, DQA1 in about 500, DPA1 in 600 to 610, and DPB1 in around 490. About five DR-DQ haplotypes were handled as single units for association and clustering because linkage in the cohort was strong. Among roughly 370 genotyped donors of the cohort, an average of roughly 240,000 unique TCR beta nucleotide sequences were sequenced per donor, around 20% of them non-productive. Findings and caveats that apply to the study as a whole: When HLA alleles, especially DR and DQ, strongly co-occurred, attributing TCR associations to individual alleles was difficult. According to the authors, the approach could potentially be generalized to other disease states and immunological phenotypes. Roughly uniform sequencing depth across donors was assumed in presence/absence analyses, although this assumption may not hold. Linkage disequilibrium might explain the correlated functional status among segregating V segments, but an unknown experimental factor could not be ruled out. According to a later analysis, most CMV-associated TCR beta chains appeared to be HLA-restricted, and the HLA associations seemed to be driven largely by CMV exposure. Because counts were too low, roughly 18 rarely observed V segments, including chromosome 9 orphons, were left out of the earlier analysis of about 500 of the donors. According to a later genetic analysis, donors in an Asian-associated ancestry cluster had fewer N-insertions in productive TCRs than the approximately 710-donor mean. In a later analysis, HLA-associated TCR beta chains were found to be more clonally expanded and to have lower generation probabilities than equally common non-associated chains. Because the 87-base-pair reads could not distinguish some IMGT-functional V segments, including TRBV6-2 and TRBV6-3, those segments were excluded. Broadly in line with IMGT annotations, most TCR beta V segments showed up in productive rearrangements about 90% or about 30% of the time in an earlier analysis of approximately 600 of the donors. A later genetic analysis associated a missense DCLRE1C variant with V-gene and J-gene trimming of TCR beta chains, and an independent cohort replicated the association. A few of the identified cytomegalovirus-associated TCR beta chains were confirmed in vitro to be specific for cytomegalovirus antigens. In the study, 150 to 200 TCR beta chains were listed as associated with cytomegalovirus. In a later analysis, the rate of TCR association differed among HLA loci, with DRB1 alleles having the most associated TCRs and HLA-C alleles having the fewest. While some public TCRs were present in many individuals, most TCR sequences turned up only very rarely across donors. A group of highly shared sequence variants was considered likely to be a technical artifact of the sequencing pipeline. CMV serostatus was the only immune exposure information available for the cohort. At a false discovery rate of 0.05, a later analysis linked approximately 18,000 TCR beta sequences to specific HLA alleles. In a later analysis, several top co-occurrence clusters were reported to appear linked to parvovirus B19, influenza, CMV and Epstein-Barr virus. A further reported finding was that TCR beta sequences accurately predicted the HLA-A and HLA-B alleles for most subjects in the first cohort. This cohort had only TCR beta chains sequenced, and the lack of alpha or paired-chain data limited which features could be detected. The classifier was reported to diagnose cytomegalovirus status with high specificity and sensitivity in both the original cohort and the validation cohort. HLA typing was unavailable for some donors at each locus, so association tests used only the typed subset.

In total, more than 500 healthy bone marrow donors made up the cohort. At the time of sampling, all cohort members were nominally healthy, though unrecorded immune exposures were likely present. The donor was CMV seronegative and belonged to the group of 352 seronegative cohort members. A peripheral blood sample was collected from each donor, and TCR beta sequencing was performed on peripheral blood mononuclear cells. The Qiagen DNeasy Blood Extraction Kit was used to extract genomic DNA from the blood cell samples. The protocol used for the library was the immunoSEQ multiplex PCR assay. For the multiplex PCR, a mixture combining 60 forward primers for TCR Vbeta segments and 13 reverse primers for TCR Jbeta segments was used. The CDR3 region of rearranged TCR beta genes was amplified from genomic DNA by a multiplex PCR assay. On the Illumina HiSeq System, the amplified TCR beta libraries were sequenced as 87-base-pair reads. Regarding the original processing steps: Across the roughly 600 repertoires, a later analysis counted approximately 75 million unique TCR beta chains, roughly 11 million of which were shared by at least two donors. A nearest-neighbor algorithm error-corrected the raw reads and collapsed the reads into unique sequences, merging closely related sequences to remove PCR and sequencing errors. V, D and J gene segments were assigned by aligning CDR3 sequences to IMGT reference sequences. For a sequence to be retained, at least a six-nucleotide match to both a V gene segment and a J gene segment was required. A rearrangement was called productive if the CDR3 had no stop codons and remained in frame with V and J, and every other rearrangement was called non-productive. Following IMGT convention, CDR3 was defined as the stretch from the second conserved V-encoded cysteine to the conserved J-encoded phenylalanine. In an earlier analysis of just under 600 of the donors, sequences lacking an unambiguous match to a single V gene segment were excluded. In an earlier analysis of 450 to 750 of the donors, a V segment was called functional when productive rearrangements were above 56.7%, and segregating when the standard deviation between donors exceeded 5%. A statistical classification framework was built for diagnosing cytomegalovirus status from the catalog of TCR beta chain sequences. In a later analysis, V and J genes were assigned by comparing TCR nucleotide sequences against IMGT/GENE-DB human TR gene sequences. The TCRdist pipeline was used in a later analysis to assign CDR3 sequences and most-parsimonious VDJ recombination scenarios. In a later analysis, every TCR beta chain was defined by the combination of its CDR3 amino acid sequence and its V-gene family, and reads without a unique V-gene family were dropped. As a way to deal with suspected cross-contamination and a sequencing artifact, a later analysis dropped 640 or so nucleotide sequences that were highly shared and had low generation probability. In a later analysis, a clonal expansion index was calculated for each public chain from normalized within-repertoire ranks of inferred template counts. In a later analysis, generation probabilities were computed using a VDJ recombination model fitted to out-of-frame rearrangements, and the results were checked against IGoR. A later analysis scored TCR-TCR, TCR-HLA and TCR-CMV co-occurrence with hypergeometric tests, applying a repertoire-size bias correction to TCR pairs. To estimate false discovery rates, a later analysis permuted the HLA or CMV assignments 20 times. A later analysis grouped co-occurring TCRs with DBSCAN, adding TCRdist sequence similarity when clustering within HLA-allele-positive subsets. Repertoires with fewer than 30,000 or more than 120,000 public chains, plus five repertoires with anomalous nucleotide sharing, were excluded from co-occurrence clustering. Not all clones reach the TCRdb copy of this immuneACCESS table, which keeps in-frame sequences only. Checked studies attribute under half of the gap to unresolved V genes and leave the rest unexplained. V and J calls and clone size are as listed in that table; D and trimming were resolved from the DNA. This sample lists 150,000 to 200,000 clones; 65% to 85% were detected once. In total, the top ten clones hold about 1.7% of the sample.

The chain is assembled from TRBV5-4 and TRBJ2-3; 13 nucleotides in the junction match TRBD2. This TCR derives from a man between 18 and 35 years old in good health and CMV-seronegative. Input material: PBMCs. Here the CDR3 is given as CASSPGTSGDTDTQYF. The DNA sequence reads TGTGCCAGCAGCCCTGGGACTAGCGGGGACACTGATACGCAGTATTTT. The full variable domain, with segments outside the CDR3 supplied by the reference TRBV5-4 and TRBJ2-3 proteins, appears as ETGVTQSPTHLIKTRGQQVTLRCSSQSGHNTVSWYQQALGQGPQFIFQYYREEENGRGNFPPRFSGLQFPNYSSELNVNALELDDSALYLCASSPGTSGDTDTQYFGPGTRLTVL.